The next 23 T cell receptor beta chains were all read from a single sample in a study of blood T cell repertoires in COVID-19. TCRdb keeps only in-frame clones here, not all; method: immunoSEQ multiplex PCR. The sample yields more than 250,000 clones, about 92% seen once. What was sequenced was PBMCs or T cells enriched from blood (not recorded which). The receptors here all came from a woman in her thirties who had recovered from COVID-19.

The gene calls are TRBV28 and TRBJ1-1, with D hard to call. CDR3 size: 11 residues. V was pared by 8 bases and J by 0 bases, with 4 bases between. The germline gives CDR1 MDHEN, CDR2 SYDVKM. CDR3 nucleotides: TGTGCCAGCGGGCTGAACACTGAAGCTTTCTTT. Protein product: CASGLNTEAFF.

As DNA, the CDR3 is TGTGCCAGCAGTTCGGGACAGGTCTTTAATTCACCCCTCCACTTT. It specifies CASSSGQVFNSPLHF. The rearrangement links TRBV28 to TRBJ1-6, with 8 bases identical to TRBD1. Germline V lookup: CDR1 MDHEN, CDR2 SYDVKM. The V segment lost 4 bases and the J segment 6 bases; nucleotides outside the gene matches: 5. This CDR3 region has 15 residues. The full variable domain, with the rest looked up from reference TRBV28 and TRBJ1-6, is DVKVTQSSRYLVKRTGEKVFLECVQDMDHENMFWYRQDPGLGLRLIYFSYDVKMKEKGDIPEGYSVSREKKERFSLILESASTNQTSMYLCASSSGQVFNSPLHFGNGTRLTVT.

In this sample, this clone turned up once. This sequence joins TRBV6-1 and TRBJ1-2; D ambiguous. V was clipped by 2 bases and J by 4 bases, with 8 bases between them. The CDR3 runs 13 residues. The germline V gene has CDR1 MNHNS and CDR2 SASEGT. CDR3 protein: CASSEWQAYGYTF. CDR3 nucleotide sequence: TGTGCCAGCAGTGAATGGCAGGCCTATGGCTACACCTTC.

The chain employs TRBV7-3 and TRBJ1-2; no clear D gene. Per the germline V gene, CDR1 is SGHTA and CDR2 is FQGTGA. The CDR3 has 15 residues. V dropped 7 bases and J dropped 0 bases, with 15 bases sitting between them. The CDR3 DNA reads TGTGCCAGCACCCTAGCTGAAGTGGCTAACTATGGCTACACCTTC. Translation: CASTLAEVANYGYTF.

V and J are TRBV10-3 and TRBJ1-5; no clear D gene. Between the trimmed V and J ends, which lost 2 bases and 5 bases, there was a span of 7 bases. CDR1 ENHRY and CDR2 SYGVKD come from the germline V gene. The CDR3 totals 13 residues. CDR3 nucleotide sequence: TGTGCCATCAGTGAGACTTCGGATCAGCCCCAGCATTTT. As protein: CAISETSDQPQHF.

This clone has only a few counts. The J gene is TRBJ2-7, the V gene TRBV29-1; tentatively, D is TRBD2 (6 bases). Germline-derived CDR1 and CDR2 are SQVTM and ANQGSEA. This CDR3 is 13 amino acids long. V lost 5 bases to trimming and J lost 7 bases, with 18 bases between them. CDR3 amino acids: CSVRPGEREEQYF. In nucleotides, the CDR3 is TGCAGCGTTAGACCGGGAGAAAGAGAGGAGCAGTACTTC.

This sequence joins TRBV28 and TRBJ2-1; D unresolved. Germline CDR1 MDHEN, CDR2 SYDVKM. V gave up 2 bases and J gave up 6 bases, with 11 bases separating them. This CDR3 is built from 14 residues. CDR3 nucleotide sequence: TGTGCCAGCAGTTTAGGGCAGTACGGCAATGAGCAGTTCTTC. Protein sequence: CASSLGQYGNEQFF.

This clone was seen more than once but under ten times. The chain recombines TRBV4-1 with TRBJ1-1, with D hard to call. Germline values: CDR1 MGHRA, CDR2 YSYEKL. Deletions cut 0 bases from V and 3 bases from J, with 5 bases between. The CDR3 runs to 13 residues. The CDR3 nucleotides are TGCGCCAGCAGCCAAGATACGGACACTGAAGCTTTCTTT. This sequence encodes CASSQDTDTEAFF.

The chain is built from TRBV18 and TRBJ2-2; D is perhaps TRBD2 (6 bases). Looked up from germline, CDR1 is KGHSH and CDR2 is LQKENI. This CDR3 spans 15 amino acids. The V gene lost 6 bases and the J gene lost 4 bases, with 15 bases spanning the gap. The CDR3 region is CASSAGPLGTGELFF. The CDR3 nucleotides read TGTGCCAGCTCCGCGGGACCTTTGGGCACCGGGGAGCTGTTTTTT.

The chain recombines TRBV4-3 with TRBJ2-1, with 7 bases that match TRBD2. Germline CDR1 and CDR2: LGHNA and YSLEER. Unmatched junction bases numbered 11, after V lost 4 bases and J lost 8 bases. The CDR3 has 15 amino acids. CDR3 amino acids: CASSRGGLPWDEQFF. The CDR3 region has the DNA TGCGCCAGCAGCCGCGGGGGACTACCCTGGGATGAGCAGTTCTTC.

V gene TRBV18 combines with J gene TRBJ2-2; tentative D call: TRBD2 (5 bases). Between the trimmed V and J ends, which lost 3 bases and 0 bases, there was a span of 8 bases. The CDR3 length is 15 residues. Germline-derived CDR1 and CDR2 are KGHSH and LQKENI. The CDR3 loop is CASSPTGTNTGELFF. For the CDR3, the DNA is TGTGCCAGCTCACCGACGGGAACGAACACCGGGGAGCTGTTTTTT.

V is TRBV20-1 and J is TRBJ1-5, with D uncertain. The CDR3 consists of 16 residues. Per germline, CDR1 DFQATT and CDR2 SNEGSKA (reference sequence). V was cut by 3 bases and J by 1 base, with 16 bases left in between. Here the CDR3 DNA reads TGCAGTGCTAGTCGTTTGGGCAGTTGGAGCAATCAGCCCCAGCATTTT. It codes for CSASRLGSWSNQPQHF.

V and J are TRBV27 and TRBJ1-1; D perhaps matches TRBD1 (5 bases). CDR3 length: 15 amino acids. Between the trimmed V and J ends, which lost 0 bases and 3 bases, there was a span of 11 bases. Germline V gives CDR1 MNHEY, CDR2 SMNVEV (reference sequence). CDR3 protein: CASSLSQGGYTEAFF. The CDR3 DNA is TGTGCCAGCAGTTTATCGCAGGGAGGGTACACTGAAGCTTTCTTT.

This chain links TRBV4-2 with TRBJ1-2; TRBD1 agrees at 11 bases. The CDR3 spans 17 residues. The J segment lost 8 bases and the V segment lost 5 bases, leaving 16 bases of the junction unmatched. Germline values: CDR1 LGHNA, CDR2 YNFKEQ. CDR3 nucleotides: TGTGCCAGCAGCGACGCGGGGACAGGGGGTACTGTGGAAGGCTACACCTTC. Residues: CASSDAGTGGTVEGYTF.

CDR3 in DNA: TGTGCCAGCAGCCCTAGGGGACTAGCTATGCAGTATTTT. Protein sequence: CASSPRGLAMQYF. The V and J genes are TRBV9 and TRBJ2-3; the match to TRBD2 covers 9 bases. The CDR3 is 13 amino acids. The V segment lost 4 bases and the J segment 11 bases; nucleotides outside the gene matches: 8. Germline assignment: CDR1 SGDLS and CDR2 YYNGEE.

The genes are TRBV25-1 and TRBJ1-6, with a possible D match to TRBD1 (5 bases). Germline CDR1 reads MGHDK; CDR2 reads SYGVNS. V lost 2 bases and J lost 9, with 11 bases in between. The CDR3 contains 14 residues. The CDR3 here is CASSEEKGISPLHF. CDR3 sequence (DNA): TGTGCCAGCAGTGAAGAGAAGGGGATTTCACCCCTCCACTTT.

This chain links TRBV5-1 with TRBJ1-3; 7 nucleotides match TRBD1. V was pared by 3 bases and J by 0 bases, with 15 bases of the junction left unmatched. Germline CDR1 SGHRS, CDR2 YFSETQ. This CDR3 is 19 amino acids long. In DNA form, the CDR3 reads TGCGCCAGCAGCTCAACCCGGGACAGCCGGAGTGACTCTGGAAACACCATATATTTT. Translating gives CASSSTRDSRSDSGNTIYF.

V usage is TRBV4-1 and J usage is TRBJ2-7; D unresolved. V lost 1 base and J 4 bases, leaving 8 bases between the germline ends. Germline V gives CDR1 MGHRA, CDR2 YSYEKL. There are 13 residues in the CDR3. In nucleotides, the CDR3 is TGCGCCAGCAGCCAAGTCCAGAATTACGAGCAGTACTTC. Translated, it gives CASSQVQNYEQYF.

This chain connects TRBV5-8 to TRBJ2-7; 13 positions agree with TRBD2. Germline CDR1 is SGHTS and CDR2 is YDEGEE. V shed 4 bases and J 7 bases; nucleotides not matched to a gene: 11. This CDR3 contains 16 residues. The CDR3 DNA reads as TGTGCCAGCAGCCCTGGACTAGCGGGAGTAAGGGAGGAGCAGTACTTC. It codes for CASSPGLAGVREEQYF. The full variable domain, in which reference TRBV5-8 and TRBJ2-7 provide the parts outside the CDR3, is EAGVTQSPTHLIKTRGQQATLRCSPISGHTSVYWYQQALGLGLQFLLWYDEGEERNRGNFPPRFSGRQFPNYSSELNVNALELEDSALYLCASSPGLAGVREEQYFGPGTRLTVT.

The chain couples TRBV2 to TRBJ1-1; D uncertain. Per the germline V gene, CDR1 is SNHLY and CDR2 is FYNNEI. V lost 5 bases and J lost 3, with 10 bases in between. The CDR3 covers 13 residues. The chain's CDR3 is CASSREGDTEAFF. Here the CDR3 DNA reads TGTGCCAGCAGTAGAGAGGGAGACACTGAAGCTTTCTTT.

The chain links TRBV19 to TRBJ2-7; 16 bases align to TRBD2. V was pared by 5 bases and J by 2 bases, with 15 bases of the junction left unmatched. Per germline, CDR1 LNHDA and CDR2 SQIVND (reference sequence). This CDR3 spans 20 amino acids. CDR3 loop: CASSPTGLAGGLGSAYEQYF. The CDR3, as DNA: TGTGCCAGTAGTCCAACGGGACTAGCGGGAGGGCTCGGCAGCGCCTACGAGCAGTACTTC.

This clone appeared a few times. The CDR3 DNA reads as TGTGCCAGCAGCACGGGGGGGGCGCTTGGGACCCAGTACTTC. It specifies CASSTGGALGTQYF. This rearrangement joins TRBV6-2 or TRBV6-3 to TRBJ2-5; TRBD2 matches 8 bases. The CDR3 totals 14 residues. V gave up 6 bases and J gave up 7 bases; unmatched junction bases: 10. From germline, CDR1 is MNHEY and CDR2 SVGEGT.

The chain has TRBV6-6 and TRBJ2-7; tentative D call: TRBD1 (6 bases). The CDR3 covers 17 residues. Trimming shortened V by 5 bases and J by 1 base, and 21 bases separated the two germline ends. Germline V gives CDR1 MNHNY, CDR2 SVGAGI (reference sequence). In DNA, the CDR3 is TGTGCCAGCAGTCCCGTAACGTCGAGGGGGTTATCCTACGAGCAGTACTTC. Translated: CASSPVTSRGLSYEQYF.